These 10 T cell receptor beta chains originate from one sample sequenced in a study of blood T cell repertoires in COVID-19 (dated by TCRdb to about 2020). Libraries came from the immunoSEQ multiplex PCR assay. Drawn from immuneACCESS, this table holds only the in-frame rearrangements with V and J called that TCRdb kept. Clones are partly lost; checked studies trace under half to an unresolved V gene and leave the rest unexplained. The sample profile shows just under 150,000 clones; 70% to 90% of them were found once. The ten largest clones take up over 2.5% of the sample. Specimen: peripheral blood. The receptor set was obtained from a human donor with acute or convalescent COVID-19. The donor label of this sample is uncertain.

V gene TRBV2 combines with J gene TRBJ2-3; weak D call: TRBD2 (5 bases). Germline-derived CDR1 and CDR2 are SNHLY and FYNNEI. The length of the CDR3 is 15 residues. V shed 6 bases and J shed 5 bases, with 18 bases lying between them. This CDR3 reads CASSPDPGTQDTQYF. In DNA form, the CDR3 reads TGTGCCAGCAGCCCCGACCCGGGAACGCAAGATACGCAGTATTTT.

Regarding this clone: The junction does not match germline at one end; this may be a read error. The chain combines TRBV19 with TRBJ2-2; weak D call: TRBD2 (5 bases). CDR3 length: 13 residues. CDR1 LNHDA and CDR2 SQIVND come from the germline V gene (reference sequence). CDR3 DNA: TGTGCCAGTAGTATTTGGCAGACCGGGGAGCCGTTTTTT. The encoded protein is CASSIWQTGEPFF.

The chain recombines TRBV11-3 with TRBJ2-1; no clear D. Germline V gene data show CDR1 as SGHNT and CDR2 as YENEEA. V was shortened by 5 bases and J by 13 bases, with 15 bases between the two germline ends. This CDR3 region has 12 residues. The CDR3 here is CASSQTRLEQFF. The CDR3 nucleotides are TGTGCCAGCAGCCAGACACGTTTGGAACAGTTCTTC.

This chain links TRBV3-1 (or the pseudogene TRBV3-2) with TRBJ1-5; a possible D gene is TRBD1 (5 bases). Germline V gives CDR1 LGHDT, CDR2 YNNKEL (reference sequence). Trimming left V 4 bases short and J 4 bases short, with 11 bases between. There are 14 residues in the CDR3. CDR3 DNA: TGTGCCAGCAGCCCCGGGGGGGGAAATCAGCCCCAGCATTTT. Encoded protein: CASSPGGGNQPQHF.

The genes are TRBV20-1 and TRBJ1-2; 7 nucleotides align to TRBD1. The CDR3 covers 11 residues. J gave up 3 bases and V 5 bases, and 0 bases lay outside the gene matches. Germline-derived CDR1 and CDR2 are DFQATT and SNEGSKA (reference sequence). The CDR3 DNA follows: TGCAGTGCTGACAGGGACTATGGCTACACCTTC. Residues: CSADRDYGYTF.

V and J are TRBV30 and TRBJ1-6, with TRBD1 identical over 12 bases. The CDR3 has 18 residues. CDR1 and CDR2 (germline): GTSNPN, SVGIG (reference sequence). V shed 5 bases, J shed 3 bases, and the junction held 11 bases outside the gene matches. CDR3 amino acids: CAWGTGTGGYFYNSPLHF. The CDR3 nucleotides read TGTGCCTGGGGAACCGGGACAGGGGGCTATTTCTATAATTCACCCCTCCACTTT.

CDR3 sequence (DNA): TGCGCCAGCAGCTTGGGACTAGACCTCGTCGGGGAGCTGTTTTTT. Its translation: CASSLGLDLVGELFF. The chain has TRBV5-1 and TRBJ2-2; a weak D match, TRBD2 (6 bases). The ends were cut back, 0 bases at V and 7 bases at J, with 13 bases in the middle. The CDR3 is 15 residues long. Germline V gene data show CDR1 as SGHRS and CDR2 as YFSETQ.

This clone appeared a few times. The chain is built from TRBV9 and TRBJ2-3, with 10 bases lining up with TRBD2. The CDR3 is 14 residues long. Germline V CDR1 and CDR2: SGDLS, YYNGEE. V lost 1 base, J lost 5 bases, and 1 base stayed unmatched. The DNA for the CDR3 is TGTGCCAGCAGCGTATCTAGCGGGGGAGATACGCAGTATTTT. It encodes CASSVSSGGDTQYF.

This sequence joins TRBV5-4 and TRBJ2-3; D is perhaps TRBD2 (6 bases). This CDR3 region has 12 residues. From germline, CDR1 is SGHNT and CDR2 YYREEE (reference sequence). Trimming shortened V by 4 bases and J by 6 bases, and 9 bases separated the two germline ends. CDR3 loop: CASSRDSDTQYF. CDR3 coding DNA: TGTGCCAGCAGCAGGGACTCCGATACGCAGTATTTT.

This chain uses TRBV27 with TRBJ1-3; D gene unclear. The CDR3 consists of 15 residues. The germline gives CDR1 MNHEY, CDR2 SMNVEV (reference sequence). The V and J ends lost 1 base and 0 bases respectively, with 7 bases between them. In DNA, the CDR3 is TGTGCCAGCAGTTTATATCGGGGCTCTGGAAACACCATATATTTT. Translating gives CASSLYRGSGNTIYF.